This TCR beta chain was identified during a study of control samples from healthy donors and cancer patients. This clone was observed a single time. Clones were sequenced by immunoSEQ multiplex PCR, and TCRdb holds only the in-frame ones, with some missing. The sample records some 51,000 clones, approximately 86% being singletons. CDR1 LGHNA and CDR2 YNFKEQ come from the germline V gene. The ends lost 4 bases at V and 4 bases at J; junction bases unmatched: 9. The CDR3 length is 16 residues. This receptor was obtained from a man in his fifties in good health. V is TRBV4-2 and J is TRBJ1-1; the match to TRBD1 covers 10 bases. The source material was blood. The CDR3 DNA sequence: TGTGCCAGCAGCCTTAGCGACAGGGGGCGCGGCACTGAAGCTTTCTTT. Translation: CASSLSDRGRGTEAFF.